The entry that follows covers one T cell receptor (beta chain) sequence. The data are from a study of blood T cells in healthy people across ages. The use of a sample-barcoded 5' primer and a J-beta primer mix characterized a second PCR of about 7 to 12 cycles. MiXCR was run by TCRdb on the 5' RACE reads, yielding one entry per CDR3 protein. This sample yields 500,000 to 650,000 distinct CDR3 sequences, of which around 27% are seen a single time; roughly 3.5% belongs to the top ten. The germline CDR1 and CDR2 sequences are MGHDK and SYGVNS. With 4 bases removed from V and 10 bases from J, the gap between germline ends came to 7 bases. This CDR3 spans 10 amino acids. This same sample was also part of a study on T cells of mothers and their children. In that study: Healthy Caucasian mothers, a few in number, and their six children were the donors. Per 15 ul, 1.5 ug of RNA was used, with all extracted RNA going into cDNA synthesis.

The rearrangement links TRBV25-1 to TRBJ1-1; no definite D call. Sequencing was done on a sample of blood. The receptor comes from a boy aged 2-15 years in good health. This CDR3 reads CASSVGRAFF. The CDR3 DNA follows: TGTGCCAGCAGTGTGGGGAGAGCTTTCTTT. Supplemented by reference TRBV25-1 and TRBJ1-1, the full variable domain reads EADIYQTPRYLVIGTGKKITLECSQTMGHDKMYWYQQDPGMELHLIHYSYGVNSTEKGDLSSESTVSRIRTEHFPLTLESARPSHTSQYLCASSVGRAFFGQGTRLTVV.